This T cell receptor (beta chain) was retrieved from a study of neurological immune-mediated disorders. Each CDR3 protein is one row after TCRdb ran MiXCR on the 5' RACE reads. The table shows over 20,000 distinct CDR3 sequences, with roughly 10% occurring only once. The V and J ends lost 9 bases and 4 bases respectively, with 22 bases between them. The CDR3 is 15 residues long. The V gene's germline CDR1 is SGHRS and CDR2 YFSETQ. This clonotype was recorded many times. Sequenced: PBMCs. The clonotype comes from an older woman with HTLV-1-associated myelopathy (HAM/TSP). The rearrangement joins TRBV5-1 to TRBJ1-1; D is uncertain. The CDR3 spells CATSPGGNRGTEAFF. The CDR3 nucleotides are TGCGCCACCTCACCGGGCGGGAACCGAGGCACTGAAGCTTTCTTT.